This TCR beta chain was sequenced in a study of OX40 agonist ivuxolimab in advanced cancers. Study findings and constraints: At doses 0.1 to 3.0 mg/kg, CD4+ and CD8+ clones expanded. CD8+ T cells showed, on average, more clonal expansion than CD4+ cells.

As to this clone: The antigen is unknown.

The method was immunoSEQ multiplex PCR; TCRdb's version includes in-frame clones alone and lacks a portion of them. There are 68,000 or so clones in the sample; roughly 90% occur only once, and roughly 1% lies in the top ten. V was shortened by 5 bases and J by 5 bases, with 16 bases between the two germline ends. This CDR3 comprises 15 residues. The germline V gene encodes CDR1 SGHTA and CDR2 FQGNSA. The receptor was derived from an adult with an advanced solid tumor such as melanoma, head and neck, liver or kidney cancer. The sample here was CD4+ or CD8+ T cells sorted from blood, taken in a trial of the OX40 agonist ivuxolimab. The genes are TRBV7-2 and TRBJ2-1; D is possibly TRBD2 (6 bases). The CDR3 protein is CASSRRKRADNEQFF. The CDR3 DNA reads TGTGCCAGCAGCCGGCGGAAGCGGGCAGACAATGAGCAGTTCTTC.